The rows below give T cell receptor beta chains drawn from one sample of a study of blood T cells in healthy people across ages. MiXCR, run by TCRdb on the 5' RACE reads, gives a single entry per CDR3 protein. Of over 1,500,000 distinct CDR3 sequences in the sample, about two fifths were seen once. The source material was blood. The receptors stem from a human donor in good health. Each CDR3 is given with its conserved first and last residue. D genes are given only for firm matches.

TRBJ2-1 | TRBD2 | TRBV7-2 | CASSLGLAGGNNEQFF
TRBJ2-5 | TRBD1 | TRBV5-4 | CASSTPGGPEETQYF
TRBJ2-7 | NA | TRBV5-1 | CASSTGIGEQYF
TRBJ1-1 | NA | TRBV7-3 | CASSLRVVDTEAFF
TRBJ1-4 | NA | TRBV28 | CASNQPTVSEKLFF
TRBJ1-4 | NA | TRBV28 | CASSLFSAGAEKLFF
TRBJ2-3 | NA | TRBV29-1 | CSVRTEVWPTDTQYF
TRBJ1-1 | NA | TRBV20-1 | CSARDPRPGGTEAFF
TRBJ2-4 | NA | TRBV11-2 | CASSLDRGVGDIQYF
TRBJ2-7 | NA | TRBV29-1 | CSVRFGTSNYEQYF
TRBJ1-2 | NA | TRBV2 | CASNDPRSTSGYTF
TRBJ2-1 | NA | TRBV29-1 | CSVDNNEQFF
TRBJ1-2 | TRBD1 | TRBV7-6 | CASSQGGGRDYGYTF
TRBJ2-7 | NA | TRBV7-2 | CASSFSRAEQYF
TRBJ1-1 | NA | TRBV20-1 | CSARGLWGTEAFF
TRBJ1-1 | NA | TRBV5-1 | CASSWYQGGTEAFF
TRBJ2-1 | NA | TRBV4-1 | CASSLLKSGGSEDEQFF
TRBJ2-7 | NA | TRBV6-2/TRBV6-3 | CASSISRKSAYEQYF
TRBJ1-2 | NA | TRBV7-2 | CASSLGGGANYGYTF
TRBJ1-1 | NA | TRBV9 | CASSVEPLTGTAAFF
TRBJ2-3 | NA | TRBV3-1 | CASSRGALVGTQYF
TRBJ1-5 | NA | TRBV7-6 | CASSLSGWDQPQHF
TRBJ1-2 | NA | TRBV12-3/TRBV12-4 | CASTLGSGYTF
TRBJ1-2 | NA | TRBV28 | CASSSLAPTGAYYGYTF
TRBJ2-5 | NA | TRBV6-6 | CASLYTWSQNKETQYF
TRBJ2-7 | NA | TRBV29-1 | CSVEGLTYEQYF
TRBJ1-1 | NA | TRBV6-5 | CASSYLGANTEAFF
TRBJ2-5 | NA | TRBV20-1 | CSAAGHETQYF
TRBJ2-3 | TRBD2 | TRBV7-3 | CASSLGDYGTDTQYF
TRBJ1-1 | NA | TRBV19 | CASSRPRGENTEAFF
TRBJ2-1 | NA | TRBV7-9 | CASSPRSTCNEQFF
TRBJ2-6 | NA | TRBV7-9 | CASSKNRGTGANVLTF
TRBJ2-7 | NA | TRBV4-3 | CASSQSFAGNYEQYF
TRBJ2-3 | NA | TRBV5-8 | CASRFQGLSTDTQYF
TRBJ1-2 | TRBD1 | TRBV27 | CATLGGGEAFTF
TRBJ2-5 | NA | TRBV20-1 | CSARPAQSAGETQYF
NA | TRBD2 | TRBV20-1 | CSARDRRGVERGRDEQYF
TRBJ2-7 | NA | TRBV11-2 | CASSLYDNSYEQYF
TRBJ2-1 | TRBD2 | TRBV20-1 | CSARREGGNEQFF
TRBJ2-3 | TRBD2 | TRBV10-3 | CAISEAGLAGEPSTDTQYF
TRBJ2-1 | NA | TRBV6-5 | CASNRGAAYNEQFF
TRBJ1-1 | NA | TRBV24-1 | CATSDSAGGVTEAFF
TRBJ1-6 | NA | TRBV12-3/TRBV12-4 | CASSLSPGGRSPLHF
TRBJ1-5 | NA | TRBV20-1 | CSALKEDKGHNQPQHF
TRBJ2-5 | NA | TRBV5-1 | CASSTGQIDQETQYF
TRBJ2-5 | TRBD1 | TRBV9 | CASSVVGQEGTETQYF
TRBJ2-7 | TRBD1 | TRBV6-2/TRBV6-3 | CASSYRDSARRNYYEQYF
TRBJ2-5 | NA | TRBV6-1 | CASSVTGQYF
TRBJ2-1 | NA | TRBV2 | CARGAPYNEQFF
TRBJ2-1 | NA | TRBV15 | CATSRSGYNEQFF
TRBJ2-3 | NA | TRBV6-6 | CASSQQTGRTDTQYF
TRBJ1-5 | NA | TRBV6-2/TRBV6-3 | CASSYAFPRGQPQHF
TRBJ2-1 | TRBD2 | TRBV3-1 | CASSQDAGVGNEQFF